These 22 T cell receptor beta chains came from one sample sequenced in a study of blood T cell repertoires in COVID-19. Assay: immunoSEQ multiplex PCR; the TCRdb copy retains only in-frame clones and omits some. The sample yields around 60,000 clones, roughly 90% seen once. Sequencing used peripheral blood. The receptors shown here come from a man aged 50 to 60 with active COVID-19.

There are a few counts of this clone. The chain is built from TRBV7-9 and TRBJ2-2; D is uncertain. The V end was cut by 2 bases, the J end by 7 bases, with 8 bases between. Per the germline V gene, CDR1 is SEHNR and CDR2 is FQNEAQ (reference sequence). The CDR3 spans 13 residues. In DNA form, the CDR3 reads TGTGCCAGCAGCTTAATGCCCGGCGGGGAGCTGTTTTTT. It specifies CASSLMPGGELFF. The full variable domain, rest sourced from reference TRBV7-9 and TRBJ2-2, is DTGVSQNPRHKITKRGQNVTFRCDPISEHNRLYWYRQTLGQGPEFLTYFQNEAQLEKSRLLSDRFSAERPKGSFSTLEIQRTEQGDSAMYLCASSLMPGGELFFGEGSRLTVL.

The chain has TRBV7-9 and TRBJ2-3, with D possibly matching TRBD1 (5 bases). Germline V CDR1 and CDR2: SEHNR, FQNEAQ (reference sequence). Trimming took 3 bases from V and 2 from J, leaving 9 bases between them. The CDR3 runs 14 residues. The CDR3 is CASSLTAPTDTQYF. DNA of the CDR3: TGTGCCAGCAGCTTGACAGCACCCACAGATACGCAGTATTTT.

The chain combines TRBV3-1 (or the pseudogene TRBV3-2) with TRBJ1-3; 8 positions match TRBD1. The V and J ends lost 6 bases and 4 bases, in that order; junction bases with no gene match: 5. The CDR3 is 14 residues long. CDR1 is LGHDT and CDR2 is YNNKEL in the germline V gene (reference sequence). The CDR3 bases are TGTGCCAGCAGTCCGACAGGGGACGGAAACACCATATATTTT. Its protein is CASSPTGDGNTIYF.

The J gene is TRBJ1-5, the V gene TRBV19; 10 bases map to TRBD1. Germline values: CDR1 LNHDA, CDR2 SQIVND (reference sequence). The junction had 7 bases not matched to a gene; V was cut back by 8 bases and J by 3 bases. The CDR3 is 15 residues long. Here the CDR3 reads CASGRGTGVNQPQHF. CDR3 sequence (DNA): TGTGCCAGTGGGCGGGGGACAGGGGTCAATCAGCCCCAGCATTTT.

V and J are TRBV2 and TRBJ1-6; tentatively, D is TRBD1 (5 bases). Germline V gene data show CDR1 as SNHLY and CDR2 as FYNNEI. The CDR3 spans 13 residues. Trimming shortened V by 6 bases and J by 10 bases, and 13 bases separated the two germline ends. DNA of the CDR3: TGTGCCAGCAGGCGGGACGAGGGCTCACCCCTCCACTTT. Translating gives CASRRDEGSPLHF.

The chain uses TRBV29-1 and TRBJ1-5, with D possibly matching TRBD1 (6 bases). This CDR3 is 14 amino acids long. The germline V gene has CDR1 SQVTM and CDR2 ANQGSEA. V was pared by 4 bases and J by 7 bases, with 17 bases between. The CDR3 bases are TGCAGCGTTGGGTTATCAGGGGCCGGACAGCCCCAGCATTTT. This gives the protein CSVGLSGAGQPQHF. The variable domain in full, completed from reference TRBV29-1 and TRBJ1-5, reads SAVISQKPSRDICQRGTSLTIQCQVDSQVTMMFWYRQQPGQSLTLIATANQGSEATYESGFVIDKFPISRPNLTFSTLTVSNMSPEDSSIYLCSVGLSGAGQPQHFGDGTRLSIL.

CDR3 in amino acids: CASSYSGRPYEQYF. The DNA of the CDR3 is TGCGCCAGCAGCTATTCCGGGAGGCCCTACGAGCAGTACTTC. The rearrangement uses TRBV5-1 and TRBJ2-7; 7 nucleotides align to TRBD2. Germline V gene sequence: CDR1 SGHRS, CDR2 YFSETQ. V lost 3 bases, J lost 2 bases, and 5 bases stayed unmatched. The CDR3 covers 14 residues.

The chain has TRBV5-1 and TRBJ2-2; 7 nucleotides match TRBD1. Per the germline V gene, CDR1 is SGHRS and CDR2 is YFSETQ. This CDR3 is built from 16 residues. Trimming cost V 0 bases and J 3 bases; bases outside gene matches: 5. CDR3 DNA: TGCGCCAGCAGCTTGGTTAGACAGGGCTACACCGGGGAGCTGTTTTTT. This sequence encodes CASSLVRQGYTGELFF.

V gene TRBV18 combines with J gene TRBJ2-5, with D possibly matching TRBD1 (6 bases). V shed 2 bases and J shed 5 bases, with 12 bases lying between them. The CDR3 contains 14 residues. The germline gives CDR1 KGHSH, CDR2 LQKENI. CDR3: CASSPFEGVETQYF. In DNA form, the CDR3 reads TGTGCCAGCTCACCATTTGAGGGGGTCGAGACCCAGTACTTC. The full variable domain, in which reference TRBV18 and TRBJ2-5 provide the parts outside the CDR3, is NAGVMQNPRHLVRRRGQEARLRCSPMKGHSHVYWYRQLPEEGLKFMVYLQKENIIDESGMPKERFSAEFPKEGPSILRIQQVVRGDSAAYFCASSPFEGVETQYFGPGTRLLVL.

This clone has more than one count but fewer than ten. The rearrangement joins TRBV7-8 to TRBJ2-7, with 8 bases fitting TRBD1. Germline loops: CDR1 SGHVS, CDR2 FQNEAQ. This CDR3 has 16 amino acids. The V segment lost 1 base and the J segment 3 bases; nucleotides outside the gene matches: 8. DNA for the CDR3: TGTGCCAGCAGCTTAGTGGCAGGACAGGGAATCTACGAGCAGTACTTC. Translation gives CASSLVAGQGIYEQYF.

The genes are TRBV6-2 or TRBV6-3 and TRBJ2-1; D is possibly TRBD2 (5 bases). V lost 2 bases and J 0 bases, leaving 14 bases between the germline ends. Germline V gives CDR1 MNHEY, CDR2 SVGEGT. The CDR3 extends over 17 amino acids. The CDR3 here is CASSYNPSTNSYNEQFF. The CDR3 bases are TGTGCCAGCAGTTACAACCCTTCGACTAACTCCTACAATGAGCAGTTCTTC.

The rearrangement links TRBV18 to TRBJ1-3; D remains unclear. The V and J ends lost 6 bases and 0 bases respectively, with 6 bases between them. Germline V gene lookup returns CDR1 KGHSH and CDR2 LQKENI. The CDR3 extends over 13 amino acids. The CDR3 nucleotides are TGTGCCAGCTCGTCGGGCTCTGGAAACACCATATATTTT. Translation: CASSSGSGNTIYF.

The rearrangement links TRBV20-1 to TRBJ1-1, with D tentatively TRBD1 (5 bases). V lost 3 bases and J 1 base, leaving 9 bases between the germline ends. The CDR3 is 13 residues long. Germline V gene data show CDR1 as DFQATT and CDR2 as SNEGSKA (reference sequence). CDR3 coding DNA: TGCAGTGCTAGTGACCAGGGGAACACTGAAGCTTTCTTT. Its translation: CSASDQGNTEAFF.

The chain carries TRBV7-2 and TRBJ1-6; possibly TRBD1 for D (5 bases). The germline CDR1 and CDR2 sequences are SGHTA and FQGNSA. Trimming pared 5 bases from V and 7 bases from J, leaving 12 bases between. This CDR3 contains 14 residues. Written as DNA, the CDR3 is TGTGCCAGCAGCCCCAGGGTTCTCAATTCACCCCTCCACTTT. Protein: CASSPRVLNSPLHF.

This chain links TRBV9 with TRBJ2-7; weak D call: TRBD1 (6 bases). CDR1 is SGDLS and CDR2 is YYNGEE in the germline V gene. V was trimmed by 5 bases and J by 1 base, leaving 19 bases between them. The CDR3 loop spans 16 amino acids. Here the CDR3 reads CASSSSYGTLSYEQYF. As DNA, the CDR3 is TGTGCCAGCAGTTCCTCCTACGGGACACTGTCCTACGAGCAGTACTTC.

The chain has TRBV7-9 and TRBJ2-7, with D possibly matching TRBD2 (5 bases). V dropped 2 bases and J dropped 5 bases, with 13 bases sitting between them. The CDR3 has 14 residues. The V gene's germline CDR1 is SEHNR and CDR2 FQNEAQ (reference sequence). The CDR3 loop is CASSLLRLAHEQYF. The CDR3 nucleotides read TGTGCCAGCAGCTTACTTCGGCTAGCCCACGAGCAGTACTTC.

The DNA of the CDR3 is TGTGCCAGCAGTTCAGTCAGGGGAATCAAAGAGACCCAGTACTTC. Protein product: CASSSVRGIKETQYF. The chain combines TRBV6-2 or TRBV6-3 with TRBJ2-5; the D gene is possibly TRBD1 (6 bases). In germline, CDR1 is MNHEY, CDR2 SVGEGT. The V gene lost 4 bases and the J gene lost 3 bases, with 15 bases spanning the gap. The CDR3 is made up of 15 amino acids.

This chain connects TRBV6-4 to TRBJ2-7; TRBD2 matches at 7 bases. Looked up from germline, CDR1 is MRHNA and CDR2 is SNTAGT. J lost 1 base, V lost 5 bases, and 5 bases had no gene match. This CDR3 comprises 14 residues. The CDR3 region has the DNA TGTGCCAGCAGTCGGCCTAGCGGTTCCTACGAGCAGTACTTC. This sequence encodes CASSRPSGSYEQYF.

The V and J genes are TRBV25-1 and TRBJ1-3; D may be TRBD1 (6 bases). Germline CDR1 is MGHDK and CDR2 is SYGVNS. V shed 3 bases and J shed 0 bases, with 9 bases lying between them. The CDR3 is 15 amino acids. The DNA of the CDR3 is TGTGCCAGCAGTGACCCGACAGGCTCTGGAAACACCATATATTTT. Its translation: CASSDPTGSGNTIYF.

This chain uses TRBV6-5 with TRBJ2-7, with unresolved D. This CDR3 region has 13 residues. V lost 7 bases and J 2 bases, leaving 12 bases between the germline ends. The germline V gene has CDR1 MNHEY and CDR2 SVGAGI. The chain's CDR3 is CASNTWATYEQYF. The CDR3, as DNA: TGTGCCAGCAATACATGGGCCACCTACGAGCAGTACTTC.

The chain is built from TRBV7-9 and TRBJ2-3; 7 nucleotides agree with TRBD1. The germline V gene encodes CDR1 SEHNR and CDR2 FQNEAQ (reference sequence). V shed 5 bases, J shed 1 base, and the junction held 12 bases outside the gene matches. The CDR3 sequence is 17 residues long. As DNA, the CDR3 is TGTGCCAGCAGCCACCTGAATTTTCAGGGGGGCACAGATACGCAGTATTTT. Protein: CASSHLNFQGGTDTQYF.

The CDR3 region has the DNA TGTGCCAGCAGCCAGGGGACAGGGTTTTCCTTGAACACTGAAGCTTTCTTT. The encoded protein is CASSQGTGFSLNTEAFF. This chain uses TRBV5-4 with TRBJ1-1; the match to TRBD1 covers 9 bases. Per germline, CDR1 SGHNT and CDR2 YYREEE (reference sequence). The CDR3 is made up of 17 amino acids. The V segment lost 4 bases and the J segment 0 bases; nucleotides outside the gene matches: 10.